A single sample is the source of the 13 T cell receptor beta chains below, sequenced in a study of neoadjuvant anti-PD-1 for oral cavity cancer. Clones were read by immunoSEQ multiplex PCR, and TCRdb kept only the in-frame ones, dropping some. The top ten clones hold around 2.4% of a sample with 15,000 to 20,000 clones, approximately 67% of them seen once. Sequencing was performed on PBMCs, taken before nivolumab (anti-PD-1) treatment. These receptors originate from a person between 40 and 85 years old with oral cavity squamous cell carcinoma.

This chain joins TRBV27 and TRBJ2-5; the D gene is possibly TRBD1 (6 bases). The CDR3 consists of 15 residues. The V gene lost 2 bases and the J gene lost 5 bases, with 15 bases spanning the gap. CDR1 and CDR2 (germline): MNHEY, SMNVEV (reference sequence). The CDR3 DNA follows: TGTGCCAGCAGTTTAAGGTACAGGGAGCCGGAGACCCAGTACTTC. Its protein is CASSLRYREPETQYF.

The CDR3 is CASGFQGLEGFGGNTIYF. The CDR3 DNA reads TGTGCTAGTGGTTTCCAGGGGTTGGAGGGTTTTGGTGGAAACACCATATATTTT. The chain is built from TRBV12-5 and TRBJ1-3; possible D gene TRBD1, 6 bases. With 3 bases removed from V and 3 bases from J, the gap between germline ends came to 21 bases. Per the germline V gene, CDR1 is LGHNT and CDR2 is FRNRAP. The CDR3 totals 18 residues.

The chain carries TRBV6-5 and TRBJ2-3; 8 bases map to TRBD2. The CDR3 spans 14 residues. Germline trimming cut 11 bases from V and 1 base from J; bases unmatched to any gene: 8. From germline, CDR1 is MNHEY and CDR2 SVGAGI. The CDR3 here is CAAAIGRGTDTQYF. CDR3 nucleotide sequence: TGTGCCGCAGCAATCGGGAGGGGCACAGATACGCAGTATTTT.

Written as DNA, the CDR3 is TGCAGCGTTTATAATACCGGGGCTAGTGAAGCTTTCTTT. It translates to CSVYNTGASEAFF. V usage is TRBV29-1 and J usage is TRBJ1-1; D possibly corresponds to TRBD1 (5 bases). Trimming pared 5 bases from V and 7 bases from J, leaving 17 bases between. Germline V lookup: CDR1 SQVTM, CDR2 ANQGSEA. CDR3 length: 13 residues.

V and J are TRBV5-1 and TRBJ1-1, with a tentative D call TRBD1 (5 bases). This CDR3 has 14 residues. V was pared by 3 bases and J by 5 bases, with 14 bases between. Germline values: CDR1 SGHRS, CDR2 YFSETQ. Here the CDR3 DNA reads TGCGCCAGCAGCTCGCCCCCGGGGGGAACTGAAGCTTTCTTT. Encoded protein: CASSSPPGGTEAFF.

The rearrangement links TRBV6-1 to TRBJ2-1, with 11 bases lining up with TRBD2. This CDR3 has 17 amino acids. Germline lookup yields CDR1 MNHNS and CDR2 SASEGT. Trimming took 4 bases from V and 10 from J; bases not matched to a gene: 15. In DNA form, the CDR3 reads TGTGCCAGCAGTGCCCCCCGAGGGCTAGCGGGAGGAGTGGAGCAGTTCTTC. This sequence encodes CASSAPRGLAGGVEQFF.

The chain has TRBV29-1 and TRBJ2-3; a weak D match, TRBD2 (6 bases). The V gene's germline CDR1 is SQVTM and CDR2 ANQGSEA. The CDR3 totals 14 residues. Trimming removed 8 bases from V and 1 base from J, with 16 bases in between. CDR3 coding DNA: TGCAGCTACCAGGACTATACGGGCACAGATACGCAGTATTTT. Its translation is CSYQDYTGTDTQYF.

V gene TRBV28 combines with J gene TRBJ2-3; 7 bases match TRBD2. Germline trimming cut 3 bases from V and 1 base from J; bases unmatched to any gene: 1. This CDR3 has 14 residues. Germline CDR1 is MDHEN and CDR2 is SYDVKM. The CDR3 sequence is CASSFLAGTDTQYF. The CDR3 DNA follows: TGTGCCAGCAGTTTCCTAGCGGGCACAGATACGCAGTATTTT.

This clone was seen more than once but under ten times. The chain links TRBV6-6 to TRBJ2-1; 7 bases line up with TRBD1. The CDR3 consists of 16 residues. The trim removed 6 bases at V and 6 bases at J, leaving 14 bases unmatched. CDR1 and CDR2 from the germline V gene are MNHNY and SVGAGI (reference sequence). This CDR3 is CASSAYMGQRPNEQFF. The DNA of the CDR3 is TGTGCCAGCAGCGCTTACATGGGACAGAGGCCCAATGAGCAGTTCTTC.

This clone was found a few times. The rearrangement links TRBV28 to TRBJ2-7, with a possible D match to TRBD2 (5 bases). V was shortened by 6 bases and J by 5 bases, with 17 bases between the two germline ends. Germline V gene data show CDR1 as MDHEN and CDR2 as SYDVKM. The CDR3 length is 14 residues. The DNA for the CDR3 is TGTGCCAGCAGCTTACCCCCGGGGTGGCACGAGCAGTACTTC. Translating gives CASSLPPGWHEQYF.

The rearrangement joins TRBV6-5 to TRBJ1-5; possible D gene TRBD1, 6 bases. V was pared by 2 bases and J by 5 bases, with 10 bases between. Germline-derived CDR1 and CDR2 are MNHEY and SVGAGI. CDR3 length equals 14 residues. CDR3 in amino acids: CASSYRQADQPQHF. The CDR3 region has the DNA TGTGCCAGCAGTTACAGACAGGCCGATCAGCCCCAGCATTTT.

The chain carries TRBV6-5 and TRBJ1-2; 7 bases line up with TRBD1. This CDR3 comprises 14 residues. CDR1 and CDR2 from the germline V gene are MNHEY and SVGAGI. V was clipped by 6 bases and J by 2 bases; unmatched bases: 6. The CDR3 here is CASSLGQANYGYTF. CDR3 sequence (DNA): TGTGCCAGCAGCTTAGGACAGGCGAACTATGGCTACACCTTC.

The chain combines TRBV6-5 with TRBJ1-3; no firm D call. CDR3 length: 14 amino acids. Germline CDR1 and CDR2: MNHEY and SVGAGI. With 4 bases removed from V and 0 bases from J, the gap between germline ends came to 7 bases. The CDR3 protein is CASSSSFSGNTIYF. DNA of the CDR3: TGTGCCAGCAGTTCCTCATTCTCTGGAAACACCATATATTTT.